This record covers a single TCR beta chain. Its antigen is not identified. The source of the sample is a study of somatic mutations in cytotoxic T cells in rheumatoid arthritis. Assay used: immunoSEQ multiplex PCR; TCRdb lists only in-frame clones, some missing. The table shows 15,000 or so clones, with around nine tenths occurring only once. CDR1 and CDR2 (germline): KGHSH, LQKENI. Trimming removed 4 bases from V and 3 bases from J, with 9 bases in between. This CDR3 has 13 residues. Study results and limitations: Over 20% of CD8+ cells belonged to the largest CD8+ clone in about an eighth of the 65 patients.

Separation of CD4+ and CD8+ cells was performed by positive magnetic bead selection, and purity was verified by flow cytometry. The chain combines TRBV18 with TRBJ2-5, with a possible D match to TRBD2 (5 bases). The clonotype comes from a man aged 70-80 years with rheumatoid arthritis. The sample comprised CD4+ T cells sorted from blood. The CDR3 DNA sequence: TGTGCCAGCTCACGGGGTAGCGAAGAGACCCAGTACTTC. As protein: CASSRGSEETQYF.